The 11 T cell receptor beta chains below all came from one sample that was sequenced in a study of Ad26.COV2.S vaccination and SARS-CoV-2 variants. Here immunoSEQ multiplex PCR was the method, and the copy in TCRdb shows in-frame clones only, minus some. The data show fewer than 400,000 clones, 70% to 90% seen once. Treatment in this sample: over 15 received Ad26.COV2.S at low or high dose, single or two shots; about 5 received placebo; per-sample allocation not given. Each sample was drawn 63 days after the first injection (of vaccine or placebo). Sequenced material: peripheral blood, taken in a trial of Ad26.COV2.S vaccine versus placebo. The receptors stem from a person aged 18 to 65 who received the Ad26.COV2.S COVID-19 vaccine or a placebo.

This chain links TRBV4-1 with TRBJ1-2, with a tentative D call TRBD1 (6 bases). The CDR3 is made up of 15 amino acids. Per germline, CDR1 MGHRA and CDR2 YSYEKL. V lost 4 bases and J lost 2, with 14 bases in between. The CDR3 protein is CASSPTGNQNYGYTF. The CDR3 coding sequence is TGCGCCAGCAGCCCAACAGGGAACCAAAACTATGGCTACACCTTC.

V gene TRBV6-5 combines with J gene TRBJ2-3; the D is unclear. There are 11 residues in the CDR3. CDR1 is MNHEY and CDR2 is SVGAGI in the germline V gene. Trimming took off 5 bases at V and 6 bases at J, with 6 bases between the two ends. The CDR3, as DNA: TGTGCCAGCAGTAAGCTGGATACGCAGTATTTT. It specifies CASSKLDTQYF.

The rearrangement links TRBV15 to TRBJ1-1, with D hard to call. V lost 4 bases and J lost 1, with 10 bases in between. The CDR3 consists of 14 residues. Germline CDR1 reads LNHNV; CDR2 reads YYDKDF (reference sequence). DNA for the CDR3: TGTGCCACCAGCACGGGTCAAGCGAACACTGAAGCTTTCTTT. This codes for CATSTGQANTEAFF. Drawing the rest from reference TRBV15 and TRBJ1-1, the complete variable domain is DAMVIQNPRYQVTQFGKPVTLSCSQTLNHNVMYWYQQKSSQAPKLLFHYYDKDFNNEADTPDNFQSRRPNTSFCFLDIRSPGLGDTAMYLCATSTGQANTEAFFGQGTRLTVV.

The chain employs TRBV3-1 (or the pseudogene TRBV3-2) and TRBJ2-7, with D possibly matching TRBD2 (6 bases). This CDR3 has 15 residues. V lost 10 bases to trimming and J lost 2 bases, with 21 bases between them. CDR1 is LGHDT, CDR2 YNNKEL, per germline (reference sequence). CDR3 nucleotides: TGTGCCACCGCCCTTCGCGAGGGAGGAACCTACGAGCAGTACTTC. It translates to CATALREGGTYEQYF.

J is TRBJ1-6 and V is TRBV5-4; D not resolved. The V gene lost 4 bases and the J gene lost 3 bases, with 8 bases spanning the gap. In germline, CDR1 is SGHNT, CDR2 YYREEE (reference sequence). This CDR3 has 14 residues. Here the CDR3 DNA reads TGTGCCAGCAGCCGCCGTGACTATAATTCACCCCTCCACTTT. Translation gives CASSRRDYNSPLHF. Full variable domain (missing parts from reference TRBV5-4 and TRBJ1-6): ETGVTQSPTHLIKTRGQQVTLRCSSQSGHNTVSWYQQALGQGPQFIFQYYREEENGRGNFPPRFSGLQFPNYSSELNVNALELDDSALYLCASSRRDYNSPLHFGNGTRLTVT.

This chain uses TRBV6-1 with TRBJ1-2; D gene uncertain. Trimming left V 1 base short and J 2 bases short, with 8 bases between. From germline, CDR1 is MNHNS and CDR2 SASEGT. The CDR3 loop spans 14 amino acids. In DNA, the CDR3 is TGTGCCAGCAGTGAAGGTCCAGGAAACTATGGCTACACCTTC. It encodes CASSEGPGNYGYTF.

As concerns this clone: The sample carries other DNA sequences with the same CDR3. The genes are TRBV20-1 and TRBJ1-2, with no clear D. Germline V gene sequence: CDR1 DFQATT, CDR2 SNEGSKA (reference sequence). The length of the CDR3 is 10 residues. V lost 3 bases to trimming and J lost 8 bases, with 7 bases between them. CDR3 nucleotides: TGCAGTGCTAGCAGAGCCGGCTACACCTTC. This codes for CSASRAGYTF.

The rearrangement joins TRBV10-3 to TRBJ2-5; no definite D call. From germline, CDR1 is ENHRY and CDR2 SYGVKD. This CDR3 has 13 amino acids. V was shortened by 3 bases and J by 2 bases, with 7 bases between the two germline ends. This CDR3 reads CAISDRRQETQYF. As DNA, the CDR3 is TGTGCCATCAGTGATAGGAGACAAGAGACCCAGTACTTC.

The CDR3 loop is CASSSYFATPDRTRGYTF. Here the CDR3 DNA reads TGCGCCAGCAGCTCTTACTTTGCCACTCCGGACAGGACAAGGGGCTACACCTTC. The J gene is TRBJ1-2, the V gene TRBV5-1, with 7 bases that match TRBD1. There are 18 residues in the CDR3. Trimming at V came to 3 bases and at J to 8 bases, leaving 22 bases not matched to a gene. Germline V gene data show CDR1 as SGHRS and CDR2 as YFSETQ.

The chain is built from TRBV7-2 and TRBJ2-3; TRBD2 matches 12 bases. The CDR3 totals 17 residues. Germline lookup yields CDR1 SGHTA and CDR2 FQGNSA. The V gene end was trimmed by 5 bases and the J gene end by 1 base; junction bases not matched to a gene: 7. CDR3 loop: CASSPSSGGARTDTQYF. The CDR3 bases are TGTGCCAGCAGCCCCTCTAGCGGGGGGGCCCGCACAGATACGCAGTATTTT.

The J gene is TRBJ2-3, the V gene TRBV11-2; 7 bases agree with TRBD1. This CDR3 spans 16 amino acids. In germline, CDR1 is SGHAT, CDR2 FQNNGV. Trimming removed 4 bases from V and 4 bases from J; junction bases left unmatched: 11. CDR3 sequence reads: CASSSTQGQVPDTQYF. The DNA of the CDR3 is TGTGCCAGCAGCTCCACACAAGGACAGGTACCAGATACGCAGTATTTT.